Below, one T cell receptor (beta chain) is given with its context. Assay used: immunoSEQ multiplex PCR; TCRdb lists only in-frame clones, some missing. Among 80,000 to 100,000 clones listed, 70% to 90% were seen once. The CDR3 covers 15 residues. Trimming removed 5 bases at V and 7 bases at J, with 20 bases between. Per germline, CDR1 SNHLY and CDR2 FYNNEI. The data are from a study of cytomegalovirus exposure and HLA in healthy donors. The donors belonged to the roughly 120-subject validation cohort, separate from the approximately 700-subject first cohort. The chain employs TRBV2 and TRBJ2-5; possible D gene TRBD2, 6 bases. The sample was PBMCs. This TCR derives from a woman in her 30s in good health and CMV-seronegative. For the CDR3, the DNA is TGTGCCAGCAGTCTCCGGGACTCCGGTCACGGGACCCAGTACTTC. It codes for CASSLRDSGHGTQYF.